The present T cell receptor (beta chain) was sequenced within a study of neurological immune-mediated disorders. Template-switch 5'RACE cDNA synthesis added a 10-nucleotide unique molecular identifier. MiXCR, run by TCRdb on the 5' RACE reads, gives a single entry per CDR3 protein. The top ten hold 1% to 1.5% of the sample, which has roughly 120,000 distinct CDR3 sequences, roughly 3.2% seen once. This clonotype was observed many times. Its target is not known. The unsorted libraries originated from 2 million PBMCs that had been stored at -80 C. CDR1 and CDR2 (germline): DFQATT, SNEGSKA (reference sequence). The CDR3 covers 18 residues. Germline trimming cut 6 bases from V and 9 bases from J; bases unmatched to any gene: 24. Study-wide points: Phylogenetic grouping assigned the repertoires of 18 of 34 multiple sclerosis patients to one related-CDR3 cluster, which constitutes a possible signature.

Material for sequencing was PBMCs. The TCR was taken from a woman aged 30 to 39 with multiple sclerosis. The chain recombines TRBV20-1 with TRBJ2-1; 9 positions match TRBD2. In nucleotides, the CDR3 is TGCAGTGCCAGACCTCTAGCGGGGCATGACTTTTCGTTCGTTGAGCAGTTCTTC. It codes for CSARPLAGHDFSFVEQFF.